This T cell receptor beta chain was sequenced for a study of cytomegalovirus exposure and HLA in healthy donors. About the research overall: Of all 400 or so donors who were genotyped, 81% belonged to the Caucasian-associated ancestry cluster. Overall study results and limits: Compared with the approximately 680-donor mean, an Asian-associated ancestry cluster reportedly had fewer N-insertions, according to a later analysis. Sequencing likely caused a cluster of highly shared sequence variants.

The CDR3 runs 17 residues. V lost 4 bases to trimming and J lost 0 bases; unmatched junction nucleotides: 9. CDR1 is SQVTM and CDR2 is ANQGSEA in the germline V gene. The PCR ran on 60 Vbeta and 13 Jbeta primers. Some clones are missing from TCRdb's copy, which holds only in-frame ones; the method was immunoSEQ multiplex PCR. The sample has 95,000 to 150,000 clones, about three fifths seen once; the top ten hold more than 8%. The count of this clone is one. The antigen remains undetermined. While unrecorded immune exposures were likely, the donors were nominally healthy when sampled. The sequence was collected from a man aged 40-49 years in good health and CMV-seropositive. The sample was PBMCs. The J gene is TRBJ2-3, the V gene TRBV29-1; 11 bases fit TRBD2. The CDR3 here is CSVGLSGGAYSTDTQYF. The CDR3 DNA is TGCAGCGTTGGACTTAGCGGGGGGGCCTATAGCACAGATACGCAGTATTTT.